What follows are 9 T cell receptor beta chains derived from one specimen sequenced in a study of glioma-infiltrating T cells after dendritic cell vaccination listed by TCRdb under 2016. The library relied on the immunoSEQ multiplex PCR assay. The clones in this table, taken by TCRdb from immuneACCESS, are in-frame only. Not every clone is retained; where verified, under half of the shortfall comes from an unresolved V gene, and the cause of the rest is unknown. For this sample the table gives 99,000 or so clones, of which roughly 90% were detected only once. The biggest ten clones account for roughly 2.5% of the sample. In light of the paper, this sample's time point label describes: after dendritic cell vaccination, including at tumor progression/relapse. The specimen comprised blood, sampled after dendritic cell vaccination. Every receptor here comes from a human donor with glioblastoma.

The chain employs TRBV5-1 and TRBJ1-1; D is uncertain. CDR1 is SGHRS and CDR2 is YFSETQ in the germline V gene. The CDR3 spans 12 residues. Trimming took 2 bases from V and 5 from J, leaving 7 bases between them. The DNA of the CDR3 is TGCGCCAGCAGCTTACCAGGAACTGAAGCTTTCTTT. Translated, it gives CASSLPGTEAFF.

The chain recombines TRBV19 with TRBJ1-1; 11 bases are shared with TRBD1. The CDR3 has 14 residues. With 5 bases clipped from V and 4 bases from J, the junction kept 3 bases outside the gene matches. Germline CDR1 is LNHDA and CDR2 is SQIVND (reference sequence). CDR3 sequence (DNA): TGTGCCAGTAGTGCAGGGACAGGGGGCACTGAAGCTTTCTTT. Protein sequence: CASSAGTGGTEAFF. Complete variable domain (other parts from reference TRBV19 and TRBJ1-1): DGGITQSPKYLFRKEGQNVTLSCEQNLNHDAMYWYRQDPGQGLRLIYYSQIVNDFQKGDIAEGYSVSREKKESFPLTVTSAQKNPTAFYLCASSAGTGGTEAFFGQGTRLTVV.

The chain couples TRBV29-1 to TRBJ2-1; the D gene is possibly TRBD1 (5 bases). Germline-derived CDR1 and CDR2 are SQVTM and ANQGSEA. Trimming left V 3 bases short and J 4 bases short, with 10 bases between. The CDR3 sequence is 13 residues long. DNA of the CDR3: TGCAGCGTTGATAGGCAGGGTTACAATGAGCAGTTCTTC. Encoded protein: CSVDRQGYNEQFF.

The V and J genes are TRBV5-4 and TRBJ1-5; possibly TRBD1 for D (6 bases). Germline CDR1 reads SGHNT; CDR2 reads YYREEE (reference sequence). The CDR3 sequence is 15 residues long. The germline V and J ends were trimmed by 2 bases and 0 bases, with 9 bases remaining between them. CDR3 nucleotide sequence: TGTGCCAGCAGCTTACAGGGAAGTAGCAATCAGCCCCAGCATTTT. It encodes CASSLQGSSNQPQHF.

The V gene is TRBV11-2, the J gene TRBJ1-1, with 7 bases fitting TRBD1. With V trimmed by 4 bases and J by 1 base, 3 bases remained unmatched. Germline lookup yields CDR1 SGHAT and CDR2 FQNNGV. The CDR3 has 14 amino acids. Here the CDR3 reads CASSYGTANTEAFF. CDR3 in DNA: TGTGCCAGCAGCTACGGGACAGCGAACACTGAAGCTTTCTTT.

The chain uses TRBV10-1 and TRBJ2-1, with TRBD2 as a possible D gene (6 bases). The length of the CDR3 is 14 residues. V was shortened by 4 bases and J by 4 bases, with 11 bases between the two germline ends. Germline CDR1 is WNHNN and CDR2 is SYGVQD (reference sequence). The chain's CDR3 is CASSGGTRYNEQFF. CDR3 coding DNA: TGCGCCAGCAGTGGCGGGACCCGATACAATGAGCAGTTCTTC.

The gene calls are TRBV29-1 and TRBJ2-1, with 12 bases that match TRBD1. CDR1 and CDR2 from the germline V gene are SQVTM and ANQGSEA. Germline trimming cut 4 bases from V and 10 bases from J; bases unmatched to any gene: 11. There are 15 residues in the CDR3. CDR3 DNA sequence: TGCAGCGTTGCTTGGGGACAGGGGGCCATCAGGGAGCAGTTCTTC. Encoded protein: CSVAWGQGAIREQFF.

The rearrangement links TRBV5-8 to TRBJ2-1, with TRBD2 matching 12 bases. J was trimmed by 3 bases and V by 3 bases; bases with no gene match: 1. The CDR3 totals 15 residues. Germline V lookup: CDR1 SGHTS, CDR2 YDEGEE. The CDR3: CASSWGLAGYNEQFF. The CDR3 coding sequence is TGTGCCAGCAGCTGGGGACTAGCGGGCTACAATGAGCAGTTCTTC.

As regards this clone: Other DNA sequences of this sample code for an identical CDR3. The chain recombines TRBV5-1 with TRBJ2-6; maybe TRBD2 (6 bases). The CDR3 spans 15 residues. CDR1 and CDR2 from the germline V gene are SGHRS and YFSETQ. Deletions cut 0 bases from V and 2 bases from J, with 6 bases between. The CDR3: CASSLGGAGANVLTF. The CDR3 DNA reads TGCGCCAGCAGCTTGGGGGGGGCTGGGGCCAACGTCCTGACTTTC.